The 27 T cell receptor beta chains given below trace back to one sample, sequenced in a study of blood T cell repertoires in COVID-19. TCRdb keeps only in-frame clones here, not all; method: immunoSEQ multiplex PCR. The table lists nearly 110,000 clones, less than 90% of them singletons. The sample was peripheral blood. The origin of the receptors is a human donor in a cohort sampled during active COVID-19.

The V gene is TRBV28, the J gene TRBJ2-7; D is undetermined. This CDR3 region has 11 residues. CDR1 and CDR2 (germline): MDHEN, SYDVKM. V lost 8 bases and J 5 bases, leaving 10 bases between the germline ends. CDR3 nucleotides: TGTGCCAGCGTGATTCGGGACGAGCAGTACTTC. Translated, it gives CASVIRDEQYF.

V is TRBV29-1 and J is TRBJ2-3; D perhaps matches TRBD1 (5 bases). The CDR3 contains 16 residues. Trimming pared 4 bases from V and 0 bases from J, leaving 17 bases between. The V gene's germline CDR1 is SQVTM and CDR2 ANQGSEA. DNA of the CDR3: TGCAGCGTTGTTCTTCTGGACACCCCTAGCACAGATACGCAGTATTTT. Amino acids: CSVVLLDTPSTDTQYF.

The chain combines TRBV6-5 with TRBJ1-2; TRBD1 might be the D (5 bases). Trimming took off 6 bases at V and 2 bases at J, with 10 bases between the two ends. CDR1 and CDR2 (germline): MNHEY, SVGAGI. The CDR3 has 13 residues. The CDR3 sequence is CASSVDRNYGYTF. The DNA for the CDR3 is TGTGCCAGCAGCGTAGACAGAAACTATGGCTACACCTTC.

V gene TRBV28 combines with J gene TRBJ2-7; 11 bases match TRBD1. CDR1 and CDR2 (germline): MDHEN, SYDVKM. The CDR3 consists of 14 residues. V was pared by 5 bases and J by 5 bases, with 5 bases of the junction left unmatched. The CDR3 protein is CASSPGDRGDEQYV. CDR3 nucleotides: TGTGCCAGCAGTCCGGGGGACAGGGGGGACGAGCAGTACGTC.

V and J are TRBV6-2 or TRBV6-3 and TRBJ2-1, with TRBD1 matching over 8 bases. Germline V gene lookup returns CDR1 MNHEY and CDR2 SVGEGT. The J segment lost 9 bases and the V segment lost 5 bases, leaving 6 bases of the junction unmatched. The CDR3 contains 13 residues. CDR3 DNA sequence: TGTGCCAGCAGTCCCTTCGGACAGGGTGAGCAGTTCTTC. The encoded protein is CASSPFGQGEQFF.

CDR3: CASTISGASYNEQFF. The CDR3 DNA is TGTGCCAGCACCATTTCAGGGGCGTCCTACAATGAGCAGTTCTTC. V is TRBV27 and J is TRBJ2-1; a possible D gene is TRBD1 (6 bases). Germline loops: CDR1 MNHEY, CDR2 SMNVEV (reference sequence). Trimming removed 7 bases from V and 1 base from J, with 14 bases in between. The CDR3 spans 15 residues.

CDR3 residues: CASSRKYRGDEQYF. In nucleotides, the CDR3 is TGTGCCAGCAGCCGAAAATACAGGGGCGACGAGCAGTACTTC. V gene TRBV28 combines with J gene TRBJ2-7; TRBD1 agrees at 7 bases. The germline V gene has CDR1 MDHEN and CDR2 SYDVKM. V was clipped by 6 bases and J by 5 bases; unmatched bases: 10. This CDR3 is built from 14 residues.

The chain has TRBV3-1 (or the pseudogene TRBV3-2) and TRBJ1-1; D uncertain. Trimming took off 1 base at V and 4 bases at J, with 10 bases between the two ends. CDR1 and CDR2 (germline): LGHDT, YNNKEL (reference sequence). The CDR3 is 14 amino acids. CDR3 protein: CASSQGIAGTEAFF. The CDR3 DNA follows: TGTGCCAGCAGCCAAGGGATAGCTGGCACTGAAGCTTTCTTT.

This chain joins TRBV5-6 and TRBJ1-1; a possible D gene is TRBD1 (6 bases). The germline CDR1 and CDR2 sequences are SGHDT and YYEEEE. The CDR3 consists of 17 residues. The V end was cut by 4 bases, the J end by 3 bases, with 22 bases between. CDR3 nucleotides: TGTGCCAGCAGCCTGGGGTATATGACAGGCGGGCACACTGAAGCTTTCTTT. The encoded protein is CASSLGYMTGGHTEAFF. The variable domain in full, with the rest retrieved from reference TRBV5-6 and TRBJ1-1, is DAGVTQSPTHLIKTRGQQVTLRCSPKSGHDTVSWYQQALGQGPQFIFQYYEEEERQRGNFPDRFSGHQFPNYSSELNVNALLLGDSALYLCASSLGYMTGGHTEAFFGQGTRLTVV.

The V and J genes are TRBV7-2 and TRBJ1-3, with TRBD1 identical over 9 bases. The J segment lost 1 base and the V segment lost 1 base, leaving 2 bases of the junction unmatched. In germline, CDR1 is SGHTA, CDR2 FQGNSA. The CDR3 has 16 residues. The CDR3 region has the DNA TGTGCCAGCAGCTTAGGGACAGGGGCTTCTGGAAACACCATATATTTT. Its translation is CASSLGTGASGNTIYF.

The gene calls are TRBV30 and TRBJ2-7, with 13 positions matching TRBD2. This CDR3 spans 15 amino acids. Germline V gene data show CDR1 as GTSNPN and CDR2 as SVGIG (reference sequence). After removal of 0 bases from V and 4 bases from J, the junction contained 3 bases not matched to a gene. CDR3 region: CAWSVGLAGVYEQYF. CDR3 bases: TGTGCCTGGAGTGTCGGACTAGCGGGAGTATACGAGCAGTACTTC.

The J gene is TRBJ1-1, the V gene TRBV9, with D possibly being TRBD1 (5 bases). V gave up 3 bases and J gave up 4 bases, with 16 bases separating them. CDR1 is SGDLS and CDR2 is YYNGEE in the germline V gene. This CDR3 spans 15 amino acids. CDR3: CASSAQQVAATEAFF. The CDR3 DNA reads TGTGCCAGCAGCGCTCAACAGGTCGCAGCCACTGAAGCTTTCTTT.

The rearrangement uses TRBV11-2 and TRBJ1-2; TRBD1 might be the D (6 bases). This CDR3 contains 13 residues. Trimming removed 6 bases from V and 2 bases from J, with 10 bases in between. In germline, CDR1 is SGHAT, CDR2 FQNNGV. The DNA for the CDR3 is TGTGCCAGCAGTGTGGACAGAAACTATGGCTACACCTTC. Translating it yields CASSVDRNYGYTF.

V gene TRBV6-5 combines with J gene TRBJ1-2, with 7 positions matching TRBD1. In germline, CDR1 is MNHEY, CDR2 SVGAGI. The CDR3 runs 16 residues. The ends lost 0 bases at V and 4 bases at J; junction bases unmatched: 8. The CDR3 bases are TGTGCCAGCAGTTACTCGAGTACAGGGGAATTCTATGGCTACACCTTC. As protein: CASSYSSTGEFYGYTF.

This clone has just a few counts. Written as DNA, the CDR3 is TGTGCCAGCAGCTTAGGCAGGGGGGCCTACGAGCAGTACGTC. Amino acid sequence: CASSLGRGAYEQYV. This chain links TRBV11-2 with TRBJ2-7, with D possibly TRBD1 on 7 matching bases. The CDR3 sequence is 14 residues long. Between the trimmed V and J ends, which lost 1 base and 2 bases, there was a span of 9 bases. Germline assignment: CDR1 SGHAT and CDR2 FQNNGV.

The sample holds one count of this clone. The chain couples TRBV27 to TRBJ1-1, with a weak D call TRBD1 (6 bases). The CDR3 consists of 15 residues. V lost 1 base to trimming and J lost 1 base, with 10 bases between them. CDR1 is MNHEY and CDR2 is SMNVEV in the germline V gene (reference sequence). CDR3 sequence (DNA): TGTGCCAGCAGTTTATACGGGGGGCGGAACACTGAAGCTTTCTTT. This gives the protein CASSLYGGRNTEAFF.

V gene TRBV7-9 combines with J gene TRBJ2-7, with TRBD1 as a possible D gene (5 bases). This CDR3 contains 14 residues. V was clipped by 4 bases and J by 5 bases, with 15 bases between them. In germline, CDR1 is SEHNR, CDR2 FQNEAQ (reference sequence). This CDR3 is CASSSPSGYDEQYV. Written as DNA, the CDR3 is TGTGCCAGCAGCTCACCGTCAGGGTACGACGAGCAGTACGTC.

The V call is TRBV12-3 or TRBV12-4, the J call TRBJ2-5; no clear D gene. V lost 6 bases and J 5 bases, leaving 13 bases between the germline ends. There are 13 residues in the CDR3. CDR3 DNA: TGTGCCAGCAGCACGACAATTCACGAGACCCAGTACTTC. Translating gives CASSTTIHETQYF.

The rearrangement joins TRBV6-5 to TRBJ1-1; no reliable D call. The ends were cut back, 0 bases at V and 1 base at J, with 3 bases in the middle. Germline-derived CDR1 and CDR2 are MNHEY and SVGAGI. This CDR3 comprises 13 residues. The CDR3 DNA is TGTGCCAGCAGTTACTCCAAGAACACTGAAGCTTTCTTT. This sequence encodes CASSYSKNTEAFF.

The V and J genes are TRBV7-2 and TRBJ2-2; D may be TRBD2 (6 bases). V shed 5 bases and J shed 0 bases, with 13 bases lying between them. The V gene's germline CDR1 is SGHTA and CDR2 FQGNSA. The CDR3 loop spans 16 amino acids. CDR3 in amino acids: CASSVERVPNTGELFF. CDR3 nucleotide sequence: TGTGCCAGCAGCGTAGAGCGGGTGCCGAACACCGGGGAGCTGTTTTTT.

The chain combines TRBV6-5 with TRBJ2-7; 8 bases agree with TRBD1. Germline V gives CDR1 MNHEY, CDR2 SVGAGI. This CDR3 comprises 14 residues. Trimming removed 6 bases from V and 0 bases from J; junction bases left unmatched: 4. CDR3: CASSRDRSSYEQYV. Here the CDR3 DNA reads TGTGCCAGCAGCCGGGACAGGAGCTCCTACGAGCAGTACGTC.

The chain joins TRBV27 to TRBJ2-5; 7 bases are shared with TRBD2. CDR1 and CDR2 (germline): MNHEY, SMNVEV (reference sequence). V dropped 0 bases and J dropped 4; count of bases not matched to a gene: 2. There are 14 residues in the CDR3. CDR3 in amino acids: CASSLSSGGETQYF. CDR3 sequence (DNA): TGTGCCAGCAGTTTATCTTCGGGGGGAGAGACCCAGTACTTC.

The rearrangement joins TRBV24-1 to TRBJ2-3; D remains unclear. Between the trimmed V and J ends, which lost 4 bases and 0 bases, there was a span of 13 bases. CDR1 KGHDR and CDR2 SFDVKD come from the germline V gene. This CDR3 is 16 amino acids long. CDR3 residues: CATSEVPSTSTDTQYF. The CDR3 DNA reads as TGTGCCACCAGTGAAGTGCCCTCCACTAGCACAGATACGCAGTATTTT.

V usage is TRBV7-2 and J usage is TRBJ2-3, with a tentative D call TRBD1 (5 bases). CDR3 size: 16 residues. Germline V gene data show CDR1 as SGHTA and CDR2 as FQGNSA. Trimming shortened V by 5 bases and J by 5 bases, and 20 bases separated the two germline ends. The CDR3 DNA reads TGTGCCAGCAGCCCCCTGGGGCTGGGTGCAGGAGATACGCAGTATTTT. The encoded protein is CASSPLGLGAGDTQYF.

The CDR3 loop reads CAWSVALAGVNEQFF. The CDR3 nucleotides are TGTGCCTGGAGTGTAGCCCTAGCGGGAGTCAATGAGCAGTTCTTC. The chain couples TRBV30 to TRBJ2-1; 10 bases are shared with TRBD2. CDR3 length: 15 residues. Trimming removed 0 bases from V and 6 bases from J; junction bases left unmatched: 5. Germline values: CDR1 GTSNPN, CDR2 SVGIG (reference sequence). The variable domain in full, with the rest retrieved from reference TRBV30 and TRBJ2-1, is SQTIHQWPATLVQPVGSPLSLECTVEGTSNPNLYWYRQAAGRGLQLLFYSVGIGQISSEVPQNLSASRPQDRQFILSSKKLLLSDSGFYLCAWSVALAGVNEQFFGPGTRLTVL.

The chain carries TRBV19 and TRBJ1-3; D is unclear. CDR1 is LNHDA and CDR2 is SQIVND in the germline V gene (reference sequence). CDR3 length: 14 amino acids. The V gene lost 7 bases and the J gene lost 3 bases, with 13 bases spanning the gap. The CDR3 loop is CASTHTGSGNTIYF. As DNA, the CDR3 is TGTGCCAGTACCCATACCGGGAGTGGAAACACCATATATTTT.

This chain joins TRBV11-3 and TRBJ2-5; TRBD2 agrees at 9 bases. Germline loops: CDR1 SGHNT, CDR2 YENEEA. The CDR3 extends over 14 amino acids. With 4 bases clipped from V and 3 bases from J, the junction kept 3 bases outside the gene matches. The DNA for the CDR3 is TGTGCCAGCAGCTGGCTAGCGGGAAAAGAGACCCAGTACTTC. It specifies CASSWLAGKETQYF.